Listed here are 18 T cell receptor beta chains from one sample, sequenced in a study of Graves' ophthalmopathy and Graves' hyperthyroidism. Amplification from RNA transcripts yielded the TCR beta CDR3 regions. An opening RT-PCR round employed HTBI primers and preceded a second-round multiplex PCR. TCRdb reanalysed the multiplex PCR reads using MiXCR and keeps one entry per CDR3 protein. The sample shows around 590,000 distinct CDR3 sequences, 39% of them seen only once. Sequencing was carried out using peripheral blood or thyroid tissue (not recorded which). All receptors come from an adult man with Graves' hyperthyroidism.

This clonotype occurred many times. This chain connects TRBV5-1 to TRBJ1-1, with D possibly TRBD1 on 5 matching bases. The CDR3 has 14 residues. V was pared by 4 bases and J by 7 bases, with 17 bases between. Germline V gives CDR1 SGHRS, CDR2 YFSETQ. CDR3 in DNA: TGCGCCAGCAGCCTCAGGGTAATAGGGGATGAAGCTTTCTTT. Its protein is CASSLRVIGDEAFF.

V is TRBV25-1 and J is TRBJ1-2, with 8 positions matching TRBD1. CDR3 size: 11 residues. The trim removed 11 bases at V and 4 bases at J, leaving 3 bases unmatched. Germline CDR1 is MGHDK and CDR2 is SYGVNS. CDR3 DNA sequence: TGTGCCTCGGGACAGGTCTATGGCTACACCTTC. This sequence encodes CASGQVYGYTF.

The V call is TRBV5-1, the J call TRBJ2-5, with D possibly TRBD2 on 5 matching bases. CDR1 is SGHRS and CDR2 is YFSETQ in the germline V gene. Between the trimmed V and J ends, which lost 1 base and 2 bases, there was a span of 15 bases. The length of the CDR3 is 16 residues. CDR3 amino acids: CASSLPFTRRQETQYF. The CDR3 nucleotides read TGCGCCAGCAGCTTGCCCTTTACTAGGAGGCAAGAGACCCAGTACTTC.

This clonotype was picked up many times. The DNA of the CDR3 is TGCAGTGCTACCCCACCCATCCCGGACGAGCAGTACTTC. Protein sequence: CSATPPIPDEQYF. This chain uses TRBV20-1 with TRBJ2-7; D is unclear. The CDR3 totals 13 residues. V lost 4 bases, J lost 5 bases, and 15 bases lay in between. The germline V gene has CDR1 DFQATT and CDR2 SNEGSKA (reference sequence).

This clonotype was seen at least ten times. This sequence joins TRBV7-6 and TRBJ1-2; D unclear. The CDR3 sequence is 14 residues long. Trimming pared 0 bases from V and 4 bases from J, leaving 9 bases between. Germline CDR1 SGHVS, CDR2 FNYEAQ. The CDR3 is CASSLARVGYGYTF. The CDR3 DNA is TGTGCCAGCAGCTTAGCGAGGGTGGGCTATGGCTACACCTTC.

This clonotype was picked up many times. V and J are TRBV10-2 and TRBJ2-7; 7 nucleotides match TRBD2. CDR3 length equals 15 residues. J gave up 2 bases and V 3 bases, and 7 bases lay outside the gene matches. Germline-derived CDR1 and CDR2 are WSHSY and SAAADI. CDR3 amino acids: CASSDGGGKTYEQYF. Written as DNA, the CDR3 is TGCGCCAGCAGTGATGGGGGGGGAAAGACCTACGAGCAGTACTTC.

This chain links TRBV24-1 with TRBJ2-6; D unresolved. The germline gives CDR1 KGHDR, CDR2 SFDVKD. Trimming removed 6 bases at V and 4 bases at J, with 6 bases between. The CDR3 loop spans 13 amino acids. CDR3 in amino acids: CATSYDGANVLTF. The CDR3 DNA follows: TGTGCCACCAGTTACGACGGGGCCAACGTCCTGACTTTC.

V and J are TRBV7-9 and TRBJ2-2; a possible D gene is TRBD1 (6 bases). The germline gives CDR1 SEHNR, CDR2 FQNEAQ (reference sequence). Trimming stripped 5 bases from V and 8 bases from J, with 24 bases between. There are 17 residues in the CDR3. CDR3 sequence: CASSLSSEGHLPGELFF. The CDR3 DNA follows: TGTGCCAGCAGCCTAAGCTCAGAGGGACACCTCCCTGGGGAGCTGTTTTTT.

The CDR3: CASSLEESAGELFF. The CDR3 DNA reads as TGTGCCAGCAGCTTAGAAGAGAGTGCCGGGGAGCTGTTTTTT. The chain has TRBV7-9 and TRBJ2-2; unclear D gene. The V gene's germline CDR1 is SEHNR and CDR2 FQNEAQ (reference sequence). The CDR3 runs to 14 residues. V shed 1 base and J shed 6 bases, with 9 bases lying between them.

The chain is built from TRBV6-6 and TRBJ1-1, with TRBD1 matching 7 bases. The germline V gene has CDR1 MNHNY and CDR2 SVGAGI (reference sequence). The CDR3 sequence is 14 residues long. The trim removed 5 bases at V and 7 bases at J, leaving 10 bases unmatched. CDR3 region: CASSRGQEVNEAFF. The CDR3, as DNA: TGTGCCAGCAGTCGTGGACAGGAGGTTAATGAAGCTTTCTTT.

This clonotype has only a few counts. DNA for the CDR3: TGTGCCAGTAGTATCCTACCTAGACTAGCGGGAAAGAGGGAGACCCAGTACTTC. Protein: CASSILPRLAGKRETQYF. This chain uses TRBV19 with TRBJ2-5, with 11 bases that match TRBD2. The J segment lost 5 bases and the V segment lost 3 bases, leaving 14 bases of the junction unmatched. The CDR3 runs 18 residues. The germline V gene has CDR1 LNHDA and CDR2 SQIVND (reference sequence).

The chain employs TRBV12-5 and TRBJ2-7; D ambiguous. CDR3 size: 12 residues. Germline V gene lookup returns CDR1 LGHNT and CDR2 FRNRAP. V lost 8 bases and J lost 3, with 11 bases in between. The CDR3 is CASNRGNYEQYF. The CDR3 DNA follows: TGTGCTAGTAACAGAGGAAACTACGAGCAGTACTTC.

With regard to this clonotype: One base away lies a much larger clone, so this may be a sequencing read error. The chain combines TRBV20-1 with TRBJ2-2; TRBD2 matches 9 bases. The CDR3 runs 15 residues. CDR1 and CDR2 from the germline V gene are DFQATT and SNEGSKA (reference sequence). The DNA for the CDR3 is TGCAGTGCTAGAGAACCGGGACTAGCAACAGGGGAGCTGCTTTTT. It codes for CSAREPGLATGELLF.

The J gene is TRBJ1-5, the V gene TRBV7-2; D is perhaps TRBD1 (6 bases). The CDR3 length is 17 residues. The germline V gene has CDR1 SGHTA and CDR2 FQGNSA. V was trimmed by 0 bases and J by 6 bases, leaving 18 bases between them. The CDR3 reads CASSLASGASGGQPQHF. CDR3 DNA sequence: TGTGCCAGCAGCTTAGCGTCAGGGGCTAGCGGGGGTCAGCCCCAGCATTTT.

The chain links TRBV7-2 to TRBJ1-5, with 9 bases matching TRBD1. J was trimmed by 9 bases and V by 8 bases; bases with no gene match: 5. CDR1 is SGHTA, CDR2 FQGNSA, per germline. The CDR3 has 12 amino acids. CDR3 amino acids: CASGLGQGPQHF. CDR3 coding DNA: TGTGCCAGCGGGTTGGGACAGGGGCCCCAGCATTTT.

The chain has TRBV7-2 and TRBJ2-3; D is undetermined. Germline V gene data show CDR1 as SGHTA and CDR2 as FQGNSA. The CDR3 runs to 12 residues. Trimming cost V 3 bases and J 11 bases, with 12 bases left between them. The DNA for the CDR3 is TGTGCCAGCAGCTTGCCCATCGGCGGGCAGTATTTT. Its protein product is CASSLPIGGQYF.

Comment on this clonotype: It may be a read error: a sequence one base away is much more abundant. The V and J genes are TRBV7-4 and TRBJ2-7, with D tentatively TRBD2 (5 bases). The CDR3 is 12 amino acids. Germline V gene sequence: CDR1 SGHVT, CDR2 SQSDAQ. With 5 bases removed from V and 7 bases from J, the gap between germline ends came to 12 bases. The CDR3 DNA reads as TGTGCCAGCAGCCAAGATTGGAGGGAGCAGTACTTC. It specifies CASSQDWREQYF.

J is TRBJ1-5 and V is TRBV20-1; 7 bases match TRBD1. Germline values: CDR1 DFQATT, CDR2 SNEGSKA (reference sequence). The CDR3 has 17 amino acids. J was trimmed by 3 bases and V by 0 bases; bases with no gene match: 11. This chain's CDR3 is CSARDGGQITYNQPQHF. Written as DNA, the CDR3 is TGCAGTGCTAGAGATGGGGGACAGATCACCTACAATCAGCCCCAGCATTTT.